The clone carrying this TCR beta chain was seen a handful of times. Its antigen is not identified. PCR was performed a second time for roughly 7 to 11 cycles using a sample-barcoded 5' primer and a J-beta primer mix. TCRdb independently ran MiXCR on the 5' RACE reads; one entry per CDR3 protein. The data contain about 1.8 million distinct CDR3 sequences, roughly 49% of them singletons. This record belongs to a study of blood T cells in healthy people across ages. General study findings and limits: Per million T cells, TCR beta diversity dropped about linearly as age rose. Using unsorted PBMCs precluded a conclusive naive versus antigen-experienced comparison. Any changes in expanded clonotypes were possibly confounded, as donor CMV status remained unknown.

Every donor provided approximately 9.2 milliliters of peripheral blood. Sequenced input: blood. The sequence was collected from a woman aged 40 to 55 in good health.

Here the CDR3 reads CASSLGGVQEQFF. The CDR3 nucleotides are TGTGCCAGCAGTTTGGGAGGGGTTCAGGAGCAGTTCTTC. The V and J genes are TRBV27 and TRBJ2-1, with TRBD2 matching over 7 bases. The V and J ends lost 3 bases and 10 bases, in that order; junction bases with no gene match: 6. The CDR3 extends over 13 amino acids. Germline V gene lookup returns CDR1 MNHEY and CDR2 SMNVEV (reference sequence).